The text below deals with one T cell receptor (beta chain). This entry comes from a study of blood T cells in healthy people across ages. The donors, healthy Caucasians from Russia, were aged roughly 6 to 90. Using a J-beta primer mix together with a sample-barcoded 5' primer, a second PCR was run for roughly 6 to 11 cycles. TCRdb redid the calling of the 5' RACE reads with MiXCR, one entry per CDR3 protein. The table lists 890,000 or so distinct CDR3 sequences, less than 80% of them singletons. The CDR3 covers 14 residues. Per the germline V gene, CDR1 is LGHDT and CDR2 is YNNKEL (reference sequence). The germline V and J ends were trimmed by 0 bases and 3 bases, with 8 bases remaining between them.

The gene calls are TRBV3-1 and TRBJ1-2; D call uncertain. Sequencing was done on a sample of blood. This TCR was sampled from a man between 25 and 39 years old in good health. The CDR3 is CASSQDLRYYGYTF. CDR3 sequence (DNA): TGTGCCAGCAGCCAAGATCTCCGGTACTATGGCTACACCTTC. The entire variable domain, with the rest obtained from reference TRBV3-1 and TRBJ1-2, is as follows: DTAVSQTPKYLVTQMGNDKSIKCEQNLGHDTMYWYKQDSKKFLKIMFSYNNKELIINETVPNRFSPKSPDKAHLNLHINSLELGDSAVYFCASSQDLRYYGYTFGSGTRLTVV.